The sequence of this T cell receptor (beta chain) was determined in a study of OX40 agonist ivuxolimab in advanced cancers. TCRdb's copy holds only in-frame clones and misses some; the assay was immunoSEQ multiplex PCR. Seen here are tens of thousands of clones, 70% to 90% observed once, and the top ten hold about 17%. Germline V gene lookup returns CDR1 MGHRA and CDR2 YSYEKL. Trimming removed 1 base at V and 2 bases at J, with 0 bases between. The CDR3 has 12 residues. This sample comprised CD4+ or CD8+ T cells sorted from blood, obtained in a trial of the OX40 agonist ivuxolimab. This clonotype was obtained from an adult with an advanced solid tumor such as melanoma, head and neck, liver or kidney cancer. The chain couples TRBV4-1 to TRBJ1-3; D is undetermined. The chain's CDR3 is CASSQAGNTIYF. In DNA form, the CDR3 reads TGCGCCAGCAGCCAAGCTGGAAACACCATATATTTT.